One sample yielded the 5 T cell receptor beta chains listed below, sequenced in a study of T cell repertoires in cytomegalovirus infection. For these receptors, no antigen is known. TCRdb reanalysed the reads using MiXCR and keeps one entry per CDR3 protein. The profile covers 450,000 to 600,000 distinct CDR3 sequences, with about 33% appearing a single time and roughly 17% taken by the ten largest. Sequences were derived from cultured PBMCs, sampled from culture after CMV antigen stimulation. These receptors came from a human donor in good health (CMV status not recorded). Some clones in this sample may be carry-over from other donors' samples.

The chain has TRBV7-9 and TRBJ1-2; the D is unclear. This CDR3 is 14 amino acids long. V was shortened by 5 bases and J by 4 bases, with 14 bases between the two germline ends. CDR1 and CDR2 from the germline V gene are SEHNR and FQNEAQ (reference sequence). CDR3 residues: CASSPAAAPYGYTF. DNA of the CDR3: TGTGCCAGCAGCCCCGCGGCAGCGCCCTATGGCTACACCTTC.

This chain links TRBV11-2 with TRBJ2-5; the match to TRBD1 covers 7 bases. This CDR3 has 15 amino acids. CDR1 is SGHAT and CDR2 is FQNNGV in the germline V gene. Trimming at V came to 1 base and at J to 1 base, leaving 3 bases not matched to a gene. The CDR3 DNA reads TGTGCCAGCAGCTTAGGTTCAGGGGGCCAAGAGACCCAGTACTTC. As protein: CASSLGSGGQETQYF.

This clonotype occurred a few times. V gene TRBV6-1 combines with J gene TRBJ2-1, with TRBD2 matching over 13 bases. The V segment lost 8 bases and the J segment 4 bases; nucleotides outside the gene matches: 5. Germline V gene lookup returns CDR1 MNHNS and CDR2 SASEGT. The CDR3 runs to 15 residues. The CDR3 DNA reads TGTGCCAGCGCCGGGACTAGCGGGGTTTACAATGAGCAGTTCTTC. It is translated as CASAGTSGVYNEQFF.

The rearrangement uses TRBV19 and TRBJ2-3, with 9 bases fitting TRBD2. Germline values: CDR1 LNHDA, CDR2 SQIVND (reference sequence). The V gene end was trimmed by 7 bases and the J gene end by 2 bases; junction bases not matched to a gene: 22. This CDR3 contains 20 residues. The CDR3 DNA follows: TGTGCCAGTACCCTGGGAGCTAGCGGGACTATAACCCCTACCACAGATACGCAGTATTTT. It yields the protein CASTLGASGTITPTTDTQYF.

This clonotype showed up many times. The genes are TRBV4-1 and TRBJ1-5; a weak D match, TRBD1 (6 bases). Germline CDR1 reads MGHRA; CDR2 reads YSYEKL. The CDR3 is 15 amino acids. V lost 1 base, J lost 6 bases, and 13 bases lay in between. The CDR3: CASSQVVGGTQPQHF. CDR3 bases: TGCGCCAGCAGCCAAGTTGTGGGGGGCACTCAGCCCCAGCATTTT.